The 19 T cell receptor beta chains in this list originate from one sample, sequenced in a study of beta chain features in type 1 diabetes. Every isolated RNA sample was fully reverse transcribed, so sequencing captured expressed TCRB transcripts. Measured with immunoSEQ multiplex PCR; TCRdb has only the in-frame clones, and not every one. This repertoire shows roughly 150,000 clones, around 8% found once; its top ten account for 0.65%. Sequencing was done on a sample of central memory CD4+ T cells from blood. Source of these receptors: a man aged 18 to 29 in good health.

This chain uses TRBV19 with TRBJ1-5; no firm D call. Germline-derived CDR1 and CDR2 are LNHDA and SQIVND (reference sequence). The V end was cut by 3 bases, the J end by 7 bases, with 16 bases between. This CDR3 has 15 residues. CDR3 sequence reads: CASSMRNLRAQPQHF. The CDR3 bases are TGTGCCAGTAGTATGCGGAACTTGCGAGCCCAGCCCCAGCATTTT.

This clone has more than one count but fewer than ten. The chain carries TRBV6-5 and TRBJ2-7; 8 bases are shared with TRBD1. With V trimmed by 8 bases and J by 1 base, 7 bases remained unmatched. Germline CDR1 MNHEY, CDR2 SVGAGI. The CDR3 spans 14 residues. The DNA of the CDR3 is TGTGCCAGCGGACAGGGAGACATTTCCTACGAGCAGTACTTC. Translation gives CASGQGDISYEQYF.

This clone was picked up a small number of times. V and J are TRBV19 and TRBJ2-7; 9 bases fit TRBD1. With V trimmed by 4 bases and J by 0 bases, 4 bases remained unmatched. This CDR3 spans 15 amino acids. CDR1 is LNHDA and CDR2 is SQIVND in the germline V gene (reference sequence). The CDR3 region is CASSSRDRASYEQYF. The DNA of the CDR3 is TGTGCCAGTAGTAGCCGGGACAGGGCCTCCTACGAGCAGTACTTC.

The chain combines TRBV11-2 with TRBJ2-5; D is perhaps TRBD2 (5 bases). Trimming removed 0 bases from V and 3 bases from J, with 11 bases in between. The V gene's germline CDR1 is SGHAT and CDR2 FQNNGV. The CDR3 runs to 15 residues. The CDR3 region has the DNA TGTGCCAGCAGCTTAGACTGGACTCTAAAAGAGACCCAGTACTTC. This codes for CASSLDWTLKETQYF.

This rearrangement joins TRBV6-5 to TRBJ1-4; 11 bases are shared with TRBD1. The CDR3 is 16 amino acids. CDR1 is MNHEY and CDR2 is SVGAGI in the germline V gene. Trimming at V came to 2 bases and at J to 5 bases, leaving 4 bases not matched to a gene. DNA for the CDR3: TGTGCCAGCAGTTACCTGGGACAGGGGGTAAATGAAAAACTGTTTTTT. Protein product: CASSYLGQGVNEKLFF.

Ten or more counts support this clone. CDR3 amino acids: CASRGPTSGDEQYF. CDR3 DNA: TGTGCCAGCAGGGGCCCGACTAGCGGGGACGAGCAGTACTTC. The chain combines TRBV7-3 with TRBJ2-7, with 11 nucleotides matching TRBD2. The CDR3 has 14 residues. Looked up from germline, CDR1 is SGHTA and CDR2 is FQGTGA. V was clipped by 6 bases and J by 5 bases; unmatched bases: 6.

The J gene is TRBJ1-2, the V gene TRBV11-2; D possibly corresponds to TRBD1 (6 bases). V was cut by 0 bases and J by 4 bases, with 21 bases left in between. The CDR3 runs 18 residues. Germline V gene sequence: CDR1 SGHAT, CDR2 FQNNGV. The CDR3 region has the DNA TGTGCCAGCAGCTTAGAGGTATTGGGTAAGGGGGATTTCTATGGCTACACCTTC. Its protein is CASSLEVLGKGDFYGYTF. Full variable domain (remainder filled in from reference TRBV11-2 and TRBJ1-2): EAGVAQSPRYKIIEKRQSVAFWCNPISGHATLYWYQQILGQGPKLLIQFQNNGVVDDSQLPKDRFSAERLKGVDSTLKIQPAKLEDSAVYLCASSLEVLGKGDFYGYTFGSGTRLTVV.

This clone appeared many times. The chain employs TRBV14 and TRBJ2-3, with 7 bases fitting TRBD1. Trimming at V came to 4 bases and at J to 2 bases, leaving 9 bases not matched to a gene. From germline, CDR1 is SGHDN and CDR2 FVKESK. This CDR3 is built from 16 residues. The CDR3 region is CASSPWTGVSTDTQYF. CDR3 bases: TGTGCCAGCAGCCCCTGGACAGGAGTTTCCACAGATACGCAGTATTTT.

This clone was detected only a few times. The genes are TRBV28 and TRBJ1-1, with no clear D. V dropped 3 bases and J dropped 3 bases, with 11 bases sitting between them. The CDR3 covers 14 residues. Germline V gene lookup returns CDR1 MDHEN and CDR2 SYDVKM. CDR3 nucleotides: TGTGCCAGCAGTTTTTATCAGGAACACACTGAAGCTTTCTTT. Its protein is CASSFYQEHTEAFF.

This clone was counted a few times. The rearrangement uses TRBV5-6 and TRBJ2-7, with 7 bases fitting TRBD1. The CDR3 contains 16 residues. V shed 0 bases and J 4 bases; nucleotides not matched to a gene: 10. Germline assignment: CDR1 SGHDT and CDR2 YYEEEE. The DNA of the CDR3 is TGTGCCAGCAGCTTGGGGACCCGGGACAGAATTTACGAGCAGTACTTC. Translation: CASSLGTRDRIYEQYF. The full variable domain, in which reference TRBV5-6 and TRBJ2-7 provide the parts outside the CDR3, is DAGVTQSPTHLIKTRGQQVTLRCSPKSGHDTVSWYQQALGQGPQFIFQYYEEEERQRGNFPDRFSGHQFPNYSSELNVNALLLGDSALYLCASSLGTRDRIYEQYFGPGTRLTVT.

The chain uses TRBV9 and TRBJ2-7, with D maybe TRBD2 (5 bases). Between the trimmed V and J ends, which lost 0 bases and 7 bases, there was a span of 11 bases. Germline V gives CDR1 SGDLS, CDR2 YYNGEE. This CDR3 is built from 13 residues. The CDR3 loop is CASSVAGVGEQYF. Here the CDR3 DNA reads TGTGCCAGCAGCGTAGCCGGGGTCGGGGAGCAGTACTTC.

This clone has just a few counts. The V call is TRBV7-6, the J call TRBJ1-1; D call uncertain. V lost 6 bases, J lost 2 bases, and 10 bases lay in between. The germline V gene encodes CDR1 SGHVS and CDR2 FNYEAQ. The CDR3 extends over 13 amino acids. CDR3 sequence: CASRSGVNTEAFF. The CDR3 nucleotides are TGTGCCAGCAGATCCGGGGTTAACACTGAAGCTTTCTTT.

The chain uses TRBV5-6 and TRBJ1-1; 8 bases agree with TRBD1. Germline V gene data show CDR1 as SGHDT and CDR2 as YYEEEE. V was clipped by 1 base and J by 2 bases; unmatched bases: 4. The CDR3 has 15 amino acids. CDR3 protein: CASSLYGTGNTEAFF. The CDR3, as DNA: TGTGCCAGCAGCTTGTACGGGACAGGAAACACTGAAGCTTTCTTT.

The chain links TRBV5-6 to TRBJ2-7, with 7 positions matching TRBD1. With V trimmed by 1 base and J by 5 bases, 3 bases remained unmatched. The CDR3 is 13 amino acids. CDR1 and CDR2 (germline): SGHDT, YYEEEE. The CDR3 DNA follows: TGTGCCAGCAGCTTGACAGGGGCCAACGAGCAGTACTTC. This translates into CASSLTGANEQYF. Full variable domain (remainder filled in from reference TRBV5-6 and TRBJ2-7): DAGVTQSPTHLIKTRGQQVTLRCSPKSGHDTVSWYQQALGQGPQFIFQYYEEEERQRGNFPDRFSGHQFPNYSSELNVNALLLGDSALYLCASSLTGANEQYFGPGTRLTVT.

The chain has TRBV9 and TRBJ2-3; TRBD1 agrees at 7 bases. This CDR3 has 15 residues. The trim removed 4 bases at V and 2 bases at J, leaving 7 bases unmatched. CDR1 and CDR2 from the germline V gene are SGDLS and YYNGEE. The CDR3 DNA reads as TGTGCCAGCAGCATCCGGGACAGTCTCACAGATACGCAGTATTTT. This encodes CASSIRDSLTDTQYF.

V and J are TRBV7-2 and TRBJ1-5, with 7 bases matching TRBD1. Germline-derived CDR1 and CDR2 are SGHTA and FQGNSA. V dropped 5 bases and J dropped 3; count of bases not matched to a gene: 4. CDR3 length: 14 residues. For the CDR3, the DNA is TGTGCCAGCAGCAAGACAGGGTCCAATCAGCCCCAGCATTTT. It is translated as CASSKTGSNQPQHF.

This clone was found a few times. This rearrangement joins TRBV7-3 to TRBJ2-2; maybe TRBD2 (5 bases). The V and J ends lost 5 bases and 5 bases respectively, with 15 bases between them. Germline-derived CDR1 and CDR2 are SGHTA and FQGTGA. The CDR3 is made up of 15 amino acids. CDR3 sequence (DNA): TGTGCCAGCAGCCTTGGGTCCGAGGGAACCGGGGAGCTGTTTTTT. Encoded protein: CASSLGSEGTGELFF.

The sample holds a few counts of this clone. The rearrangement uses TRBV9 and TRBJ2-1, with D maybe TRBD1 (6 bases). Germline CDR1 SGDLS, CDR2 YYNGEE. CDR3 length equals 16 residues. Deletions cut 0 bases from V and 2 bases from J, with 12 bases between. CDR3 nucleotides: TGTGCCAGCAGCGTAGGTCTCAGGGGAGCCTACAATGAGCAGTTCTTC. It is translated as CASSVGLRGAYNEQFF.

This chain links TRBV27 with TRBJ2-7, with a tentative D call TRBD2 (5 bases). Between the trimmed V and J ends, which lost 5 bases and 1 base, there was a span of 9 bases. The CDR3 sequence is 13 residues long. The V gene's germline CDR1 is MNHEY and CDR2 SMNVEV (reference sequence). CDR3 in amino acids: CASSEGASYEQYF. CDR3 DNA sequence: TGTGCCAGCAGTGAGGGCGCGTCCTACGAGCAGTACTTC.